This is a list of T cell receptor beta chains from one sample in a study of T cells in Graves' hyperthyroidism and ophthalmopathy. TCRdb called the multiplex PCR reads again in MiXCR, with one record for every CDR3 protein. The sample includes 650,000 to 700,000 distinct CDR3 sequences, roughly 17% of them seen just once. The sequenced material came from blood. These receptors were collected from a man aged 50 to 59 with Graves' hyperthyroidism. The CDR3 runs from the conserved cysteine through the conserved F or W. The D gene is left open where the match is weak. Clone size is stated in some rows and not others, as once, few, many or a class when expanded.

CDR3 protein	CDR3 DNA	J gene	clone size	V gene	D gene
CASSPIGREGRNEQFF	TGTGCCAGTAGCCCGATAGGACGGGAGGGCCGCAATGAGCAGTTCTTC	TRBJ2-1	few	TRBV19	TRBD2
CASSYGTSGRSSVQETQYF	TGTGCCAGCAGTTACGGGACTAGCGGGAGATCAAGCGTACAAGAGACCCAGTACTTC	TRBJ2-5	.	TRBV6-4	TRBD2
CANARDSSRGYEQYF	TGTGCCAACGCAAGAGACTCGAGTCGGGGATACGAGCAGTACTTC	TRBJ2-7	many	TRBV27	.
CASSMDRDNYGYTF	TGTGCCAGCAGCATGGACAGGGACAACTATGGCTACACCTTC	TRBJ1-2	few	TRBV5-4	TRBD1
CASSRNRDSNNEQFF	TGTGCCAGCAGCCGAAACCGGGACAGCAACAATGAGCAGTTCTTC	TRBJ2-1	many	TRBV3-1	TRBD1
CASSMTGSSGNTIYF	TGTGCCAGTAGTATGACAGGAAGCTCTGGAAACACCATATATTTT	TRBJ1-3	few	TRBV19	.
CASSFGGLHEQYF	TGTGCCAGCAGTTTTGGGGGGCTCCACGAGCAGTACTTC	TRBJ2-7	few	TRBV12-3/TRBV12-4	.
CASSDVANEKLFF	TGTGCCAGCAGTGACGTAGCTAATGAAAAACTGTTTTTT	TRBJ1-4	many	TRBV2	.
CASSPSSGNYEQYF	TGTGCCAGCAGCCCCTCTAGCGGGAACTACGAGCAGTACTTC	TRBJ2-7	many	TRBV13	TRBD2
CSAKGGGREDSYNEQFF	TGCAGTGCCAAGGGGGGGGGACGGGAGGACTCCTACAATGAGCAGTTCTTC	TRBJ2-1	.	TRBV20-1	.
CASGTAESPLHF	TGTGCCAGCGGGACAGCTGAATCACCCCTCCACTTT	TRBJ1-6	few	TRBV7-8	TRBD1
CASSAPAGAGATREQYF	TGTGCCAGCAGCGCACCTGCGGGGGCAGGAGCCACCCGGGAGCAGTACTTC	TRBJ2-7	few	TRBV7-9	.
CASSAGWVNQPQHF	TGTGCCAGCAGCGCAGGTTGGGTCAATCAGCCCCAGCATTTT	TRBJ1-5	many	TRBV13	.
CASSWEPYSTDTQYF	TGTGCCAGCAGCTGGGAACCGTACAGCACAGATACGCAGTATTTT	TRBJ2-3	few	TRBV7-6	.
CASSRGLAGVSGTGELFF	TGTGCCAGCAGCCGAGGACTAGCGGGAGTTTCGGGCACCGGGGAGCTGTTTTTT	TRBJ2-2	.	TRBV14	TRBD2
CASRKDNTGELFF	TGTGCCAGCAGAAAGGACAACACCGGGGAGCTGTTTTTT	TRBJ2-2	.	TRBV6-1	.
CASSLGDGTISYEQYF	TGTGCCAGCAGTTTAGGGGACGGCACGATCTCCTACGAGCAGTACTTC	TRBJ2-7	.	TRBV27	.
CASSPFLRGETQYF	TGTGCCAGCAGTCCGTTTTTGCGGGGAGAGACCCAGTACTTC	TRBJ2-5	.	TRBV27	.
CASSNLPGQKLYGYTF	TGTGCCAGTAGCAACTTACCGGGACAGAAACTCTATGGCTACACCTTC	TRBJ1-2	few	TRBV19	TRBD1
CASAPQPLGDTIYF	TGTGCCAGCGCCCCACAGCCTCTAGGAGACACCATATATTTT	TRBJ1-3	few	TRBV7-2	.
CASRPGNGPYYGYTF	TGTGCCAGCAGGCCAGGGAATGGTCCCTACTATGGCTACACCTTC	TRBJ1-2	many	TRBV6-1	.
CASSTRTGGNFGYTF	TGTGCCAGCAGTACTCGGACAGGGGGGAATTTTGGCTACACCTTC	TRBJ1-2	many	TRBV6-5	TRBD1
CASSPPDGFWSGELFF	TGTGCCAGTAGTCCTCCCGACGGGTTCTGGAGCGGGGAGCTGTTTTTT	TRBJ2-2	few	TRBV19	.
CSVRRGTEAFF	TGCAGCGTTAGGAGGGGCACTGAAGCTTTCTTT	TRBJ1-1	many	TRBV29-1	.
CASSLVTGSYEQYF	TGTGCCAGCAGCTTAGTTACGGGTTCCTACGAGCAGTACTTC	TRBJ2-7	many	TRBV11-2	.
CASSFSQGTGNTIYF	TGTGCCAGCAGCTTTTCCCAGGGAACTGGAAACACCATATATTTT	TRBJ1-3	.	TRBV7-2	.
CASTTDRALNQPQHF	TGTGCCAGTACTACTGACAGGGCCCTCAATCAGCCCCAGCATTTT	TRBJ1-5	few	TRBV19	TRBD1
CASSYVTGARAYEQYF	TGTGCCAGCAGTTATGTGACCGGAGCGAGGGCCTACGAGCAGTACTTC	TRBJ2-7	.	TRBV6-2/TRBV6-3	.
CSARETGGRATQYF	TGCAGTGCTAGAGAGACCGGGGGGAGGGCTACCCAGTACTTC	TRBJ2-5	.	TRBV20-1	TRBD2
CASSFGQAANTGELFF	TGCGCCAGCAGCTTCGGACAGGCTGCGAACACCGGGGAGCTGTTTTTT	TRBJ2-2	many	TRBV5-1	TRBD1
CASSPRQGARGANVLTF	TGTGCCAGCTCACCGAGACAGGGGGCGAGGGGGGCCAACGTCCTGACTTTC	TRBJ2-6	.	TRBV18	TRBD1
CASSWREGRTGELFF	TGTGCCAGTAGTTGGCGGGAGGGCCGCACCGGGGAGCTGTTTTTT	TRBJ2-2	.	TRBV19	TRBD2
CSMTDSYEQYF	TGCAGCATGACAGATTCCTACGAGCAGTACTTC	TRBJ2-7	many	TRBV29-1	.
CASSSERSVPLHF	TGTGCCAGCAGTTCCGAACGGTCGGTGCCCCTCCACTTT	TRBJ1-6	many	TRBV6-1	.
CASSLSSGIGEKLFF	TGTGCCAGCAGTTTATCCTCGGGGATTGGCGAAAAACTGTTTTTT	TRBJ1-4	.	TRBV27	.
CASSRDRGSYEQYF	TGTGCCAGCAGCCGGGACAGGGGCTCCTACGAGCAGTACTTC	TRBJ2-7	many	TRBV7-2	TRBD1
CSASPGYYEQYF	TGCAGTGCTAGCCCAGGGTACTACGAGCAGTACTTC	TRBJ2-7	.	TRBV20-1	.
CASSATGLNTEAFF	TGTGCCAGCAGCGCCACAGGTTTGAACACTGAAGCTTTCTTT	TRBJ1-1	many	TRBV2	.
CSVERHGELFF	TGCAGCGTTGAACGACACGGGGAGCTGTTTTTT	TRBJ2-2	.	TRBV29-1	.
CASRPLGVREGRETQYF	TGTGCCAGCAGACCCCTGGGGGTCCGGGAGGGCCGAGAGACCCAGTACTTC	TRBJ2-5	few	TRBV6-1	TRBD2
CAGSIVSGVGQPQHF	TGTGCCGGTAGTATAGTATCAGGGGTTGGGCAGCCCCAGCATTTT	TRBJ1-5	.	TRBV19	.
CASSESRQPAGKLFF	TGCGCCAGCAGTGAGAGCCGGCAGCCCGCAGGAAAACTGTTTTTT	TRBJ1-4	.	TRBV10-1	.
CAWSGQENQPQHF	TGTGCCTGGAGTGGACAGGAGAATCAGCCCCAGCATTTT	TRBJ1-5	many	TRBV30	.
CASKTRRQDNEQFF	TGTGCCAGCAAGACAAGAAGGCAGGACAATGAGCAGTTCTTC	TRBJ2-1	many	TRBV7-2	.
CASSLNPGVGREQYF	TGTGCCAGCAGCTTAAACCCCGGTGTTGGGCGCGAGCAGTACTTC	TRBJ2-7	few	TRBV7-9	.
CASSTRTSGRLTDTQYF	TGTGCCAGCAGCACAAGGACTAGCGGGAGACTTACAGATACGCAGTATTTT	TRBJ2-3	many	TRBV7-2	TRBD2
CASSLEQGWQPQHF	TGTGCCAGCAGTTTGGAACAGGGATGGCAGCCCCAGCATTTT	TRBJ1-5	few	TRBV28	.
CASSRRQGGTEAFF	TGTGCCAGCAGCCGTCGACAGGGGGGGACTGAAGCTTTCTTT	TRBJ1-1	many	TRBV7-9	TRBD1
CASSSGLAERHEQYF	TGTGCCAGCAGCTCTGGACTAGCGGAAAGGCACGAGCAGTACTTC	TRBJ2-7	many	TRBV11-1	TRBD2
CASRTLAVLYEQYF	TGTGCCAGCAGAACACTAGCGGTTCTCTACGAGCAGTACTTC	TRBJ2-7	.	TRBV6-1	TRBD2
CACQTGDTQYF	TGTGCCTGTCAGACTGGAGATACGCAGTATTTT	TRBJ2-3	.	TRBV30	.
CASSLPGTSGMNDEQFF	TGTGCCAGCAGTTTACCGGGGACTAGCGGGATGAACGATGAGCAGTTCTTC	TRBJ2-1	many	TRBV28	TRBD2
CSAIPGLAGSSYNEQFF	TGCAGTGCTATCCCGGGACTAGCGGGTAGCTCCTACAATGAGCAGTTCTTC	TRBJ2-1	many	TRBV20-1	TRBD2